This T cell receptor beta chain was sequenced in a study of blood T cell repertoires in COVID-19. Whole-study context: Both acute and convalescent COVID-19 samples were obtained from the United States, Italy and Spain. PBMCs, B-cell-depleted T cells, or T cells provided the cDNA or gDNA that made up the material.

Patients of the Seattle cohort, enrolled during active infection, were followed longitudinally. This clone was found once. How the authors handled the data: Amplifying reference gene primers gave estimates of nucleated cell counts. The data were produced by immunoSEQ multiplex PCR, yet TCRdb's version contains in-frame clones alone and is incomplete. V, J and clone size were drawn from that table, and D and trimming were deduced from the DNA. The data contain 200,000 or so clones, 80% to 95% of them seen just once; the ten biggest clones take up more than 0.7%. The TCR sequence derives from a man in his fifties or sixties with COVID-19, enrolled during active disease. The specimen was peripheral blood.

Written as DNA, the CDR3 is TGTGCCAGCAGCTTATCCAGCGGGGGGGCCCGGTTCTTC. Translated, it gives CASSLSSGGARFF. The chain links TRBV7-2 to TRBJ2-1; 10 bases are shared with TRBD2. After removal of 2 bases from V and 15 bases from J, the junction contained 7 bases not matched to a gene. The CDR3 runs 13 residues. Germline V lookup: CDR1 SGHTA, CDR2 FQGNSA.